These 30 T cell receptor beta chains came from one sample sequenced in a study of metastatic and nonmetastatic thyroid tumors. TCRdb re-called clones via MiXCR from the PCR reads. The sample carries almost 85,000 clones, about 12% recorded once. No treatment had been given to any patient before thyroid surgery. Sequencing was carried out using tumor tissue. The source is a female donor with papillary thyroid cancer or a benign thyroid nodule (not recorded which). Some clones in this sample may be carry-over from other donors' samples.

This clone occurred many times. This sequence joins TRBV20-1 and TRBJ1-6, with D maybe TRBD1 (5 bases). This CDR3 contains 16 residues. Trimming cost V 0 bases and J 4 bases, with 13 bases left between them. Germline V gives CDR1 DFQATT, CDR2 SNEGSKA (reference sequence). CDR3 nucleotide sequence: TGCAGTGCTAGAGATTGGAGTGGGGGGTATAATTCACCCCTCCACTTT. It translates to CSARDWSGGYNSPLHF.

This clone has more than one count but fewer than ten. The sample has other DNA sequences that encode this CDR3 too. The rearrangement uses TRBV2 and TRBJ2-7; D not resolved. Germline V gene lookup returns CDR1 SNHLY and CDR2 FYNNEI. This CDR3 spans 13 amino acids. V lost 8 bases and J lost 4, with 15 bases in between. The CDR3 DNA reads TGTGCCAGCCTTAGGAGCTTGCAGTACGAGCAGTACTTC. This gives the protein CASLRSLQYEQYF.

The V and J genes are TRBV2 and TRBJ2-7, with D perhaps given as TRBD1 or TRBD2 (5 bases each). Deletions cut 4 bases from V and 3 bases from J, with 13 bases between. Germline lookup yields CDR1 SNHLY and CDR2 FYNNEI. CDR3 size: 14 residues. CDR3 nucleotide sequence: TGTGCCAGCAGTGTCGAGGGACCGTGCTACGAGCAGTACTTC. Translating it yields CASSVEGPCYEQYF. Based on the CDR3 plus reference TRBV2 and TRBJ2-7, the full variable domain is EPEVTQTPSHQVTQMGQEVILRCVPISNHLYFYWYRQILGQKVEFLVSFYNNEISEKSEIFDDQFSVERPDGSNFTLKIRSTKLEDSAMYFCASSVEGPCYEQYFGPGTRLTVT.

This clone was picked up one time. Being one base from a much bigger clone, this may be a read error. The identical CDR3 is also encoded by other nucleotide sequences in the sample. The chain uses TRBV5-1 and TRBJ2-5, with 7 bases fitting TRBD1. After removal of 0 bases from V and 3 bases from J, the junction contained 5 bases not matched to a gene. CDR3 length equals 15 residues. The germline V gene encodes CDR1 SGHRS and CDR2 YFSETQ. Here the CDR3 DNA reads TGCGCCAGCAGCTTGGGAAGGGGGCGGGAAGAGACCCAGTACTTC. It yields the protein CASSLGRGREETQYF.

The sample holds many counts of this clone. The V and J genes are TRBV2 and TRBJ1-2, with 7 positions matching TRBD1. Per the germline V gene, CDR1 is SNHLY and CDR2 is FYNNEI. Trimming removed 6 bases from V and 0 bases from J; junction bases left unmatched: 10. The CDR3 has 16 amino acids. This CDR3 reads CASSRYGTATNYGYTF. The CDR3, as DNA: TGTGCCAGCAGCCGATATGGGACAGCAACTAACTATGGCTACACCTTC. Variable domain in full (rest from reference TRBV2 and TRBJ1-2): EPEVTQTPSHQVTQMGQEVILRCVPISNHLYFYWYRQILGQKVEFLVSFYNNEISEKSEIFDDQFSVERPDGSNFTLKIRSTKLEDSAMYFCASSRYGTATNYGYTFGSGTRLTVV.

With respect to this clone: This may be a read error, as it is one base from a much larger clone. The CDR3 DNA reads TGTGCCAGCAGCGTAGCGGGCGGGAGGACATATACGCAGTATTTT. Its translation: CASSVAGGRTYTQYF. This chain uses TRBV9 with TRBJ2-3; 8 bases fit TRBD2. Trimming removed 0 bases from V and 7 bases from J; junction bases left unmatched: 7. CDR3 length equals 15 residues. CDR1 is SGDLS and CDR2 is YYNGEE in the germline V gene.

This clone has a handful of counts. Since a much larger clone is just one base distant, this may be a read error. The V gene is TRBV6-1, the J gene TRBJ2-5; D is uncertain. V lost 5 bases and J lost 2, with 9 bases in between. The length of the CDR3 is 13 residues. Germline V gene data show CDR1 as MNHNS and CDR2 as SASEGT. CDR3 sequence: CASSSTRQETQYF. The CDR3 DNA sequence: TGTGCCAGCAGTAGTACACGACAAGAGACCCAGTACTTC.

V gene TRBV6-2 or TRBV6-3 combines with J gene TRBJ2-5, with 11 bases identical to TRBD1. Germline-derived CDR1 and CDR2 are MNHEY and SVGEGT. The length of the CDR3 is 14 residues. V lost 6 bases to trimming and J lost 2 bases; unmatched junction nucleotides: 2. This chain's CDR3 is CASSGTGGQETQYF. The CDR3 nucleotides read TGTGCCAGCAGCGGGACAGGGGGTCAAGAGACCCAGTACTTC.

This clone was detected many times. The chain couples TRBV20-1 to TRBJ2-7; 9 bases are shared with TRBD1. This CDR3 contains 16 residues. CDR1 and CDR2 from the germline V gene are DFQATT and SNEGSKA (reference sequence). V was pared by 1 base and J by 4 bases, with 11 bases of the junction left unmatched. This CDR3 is CSARGVETGGRYEQYF. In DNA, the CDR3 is TGCAGTGCTAGAGGCGTTGAGACAGGGGGGAGATACGAGCAGTACTTC.

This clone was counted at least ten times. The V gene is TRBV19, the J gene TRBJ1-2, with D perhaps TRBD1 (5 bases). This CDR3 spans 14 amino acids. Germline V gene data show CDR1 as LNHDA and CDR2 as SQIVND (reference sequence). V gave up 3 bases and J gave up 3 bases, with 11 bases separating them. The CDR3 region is CASSISGGDYGYTF. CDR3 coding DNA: TGTGCCAGTAGTATTAGTGGGGGTGACTATGGCTACACCTTC. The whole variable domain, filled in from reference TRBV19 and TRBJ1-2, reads DGGITQSPKYLFRKEGQNVTLSCEQNLNHDAMYWYRQDPGQGLRLIYYSQIVNDFQKGDIAEGYSVSREKKESFPLTVTSAQKNPTAFYLCASSISGGDYGYTFGSGTRLTVV.

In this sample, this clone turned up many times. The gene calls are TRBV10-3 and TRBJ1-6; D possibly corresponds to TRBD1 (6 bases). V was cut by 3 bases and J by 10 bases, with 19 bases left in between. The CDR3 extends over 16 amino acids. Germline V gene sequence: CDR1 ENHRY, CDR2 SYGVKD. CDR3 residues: CAISESGAGVASPLHF. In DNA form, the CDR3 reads TGTGCCATCAGTGAATCAGGGGCAGGGGTCGCGTCACCCCTCCACTTT.

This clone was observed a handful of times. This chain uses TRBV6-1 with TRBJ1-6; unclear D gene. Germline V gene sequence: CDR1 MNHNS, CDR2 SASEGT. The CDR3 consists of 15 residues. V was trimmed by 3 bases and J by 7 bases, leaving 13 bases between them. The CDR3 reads CASSDQVTNNSPLHF. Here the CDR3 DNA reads TGTGCCAGCAGTGACCAGGTCACAAACAATTCACCCCTCCACTTT.

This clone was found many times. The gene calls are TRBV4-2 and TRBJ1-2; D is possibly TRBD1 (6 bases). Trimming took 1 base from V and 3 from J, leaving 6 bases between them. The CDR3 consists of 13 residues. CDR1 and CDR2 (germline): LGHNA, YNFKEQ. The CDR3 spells CASSQGQDYGYTF. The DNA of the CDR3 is TGTGCCAGCAGCCAAGGACAGGACTATGGCTACACCTTC.

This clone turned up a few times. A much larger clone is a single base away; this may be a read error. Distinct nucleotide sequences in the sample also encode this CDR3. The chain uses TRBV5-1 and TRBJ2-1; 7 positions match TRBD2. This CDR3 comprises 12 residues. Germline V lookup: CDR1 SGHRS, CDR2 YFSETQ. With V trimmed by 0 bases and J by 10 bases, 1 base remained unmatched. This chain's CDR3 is CASSLAGGEQFF. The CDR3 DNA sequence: TGCGCCAGCAGCTTGGCGGGGGGAGAGCAGTTCTTC.

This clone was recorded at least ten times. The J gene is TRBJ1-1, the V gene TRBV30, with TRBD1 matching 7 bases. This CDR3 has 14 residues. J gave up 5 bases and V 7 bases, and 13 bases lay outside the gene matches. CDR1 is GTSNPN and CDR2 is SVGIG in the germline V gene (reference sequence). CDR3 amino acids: CASDRGLGGTEAFF. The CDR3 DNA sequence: TGTGCCTCCGATAGGGGGCTAGGAGGAACTGAAGCTTTCTTT. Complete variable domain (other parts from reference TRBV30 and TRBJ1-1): SQTIHQWPATLVQPVGSPLSLECTVEGTSNPNLYWYRQAAGRGLQLLFYSVGIGQISSEVPQNLSASRPQDRQFILSSKKLLLSDSGFYLCASDRGLGGTEAFFGQGTRLTVV.

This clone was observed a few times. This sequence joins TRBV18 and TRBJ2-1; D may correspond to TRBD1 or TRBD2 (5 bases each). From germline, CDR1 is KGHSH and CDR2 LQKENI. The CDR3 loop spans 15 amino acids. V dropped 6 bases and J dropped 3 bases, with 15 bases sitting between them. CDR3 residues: CASSPEGTDYNEQFF. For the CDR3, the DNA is TGTGCCAGCTCCCCAGAGGGGACGGACTACAATGAGCAGTTCTTC.

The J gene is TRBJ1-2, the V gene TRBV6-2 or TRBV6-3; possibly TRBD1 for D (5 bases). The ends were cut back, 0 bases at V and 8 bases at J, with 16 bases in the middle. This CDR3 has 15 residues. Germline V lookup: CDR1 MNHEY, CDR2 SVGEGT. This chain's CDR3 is CASSYSIVAGRGYTF. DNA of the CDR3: TGTGCCAGCAGTTACTCGATCGTGGCGGGGCGAGGCTACACCTTC.

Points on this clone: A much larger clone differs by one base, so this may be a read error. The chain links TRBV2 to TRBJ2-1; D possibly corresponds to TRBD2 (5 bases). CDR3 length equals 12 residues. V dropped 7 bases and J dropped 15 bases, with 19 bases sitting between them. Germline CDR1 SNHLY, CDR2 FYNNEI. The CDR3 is CASNSAGLSWFF. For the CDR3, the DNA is TGTGCCAGCAACTCCGCGGGCCTTTCGTGGTTCTTC.

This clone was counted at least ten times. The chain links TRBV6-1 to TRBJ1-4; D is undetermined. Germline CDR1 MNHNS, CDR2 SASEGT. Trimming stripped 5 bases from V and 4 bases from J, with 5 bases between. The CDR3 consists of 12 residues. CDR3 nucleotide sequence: TGTGCCAGCAGTACGTTTAATGAAAAACTGTTTTTT. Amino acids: CASSTFNEKLFF.

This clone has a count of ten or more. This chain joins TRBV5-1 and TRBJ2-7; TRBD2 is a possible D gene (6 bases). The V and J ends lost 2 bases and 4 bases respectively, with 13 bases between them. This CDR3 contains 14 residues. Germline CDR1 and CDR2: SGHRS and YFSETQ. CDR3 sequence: CASSFSGVVYEQYF. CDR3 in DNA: TGCGCCAGCAGCTTTTCGGGAGTAGTTTACGAGCAGTACTTC.

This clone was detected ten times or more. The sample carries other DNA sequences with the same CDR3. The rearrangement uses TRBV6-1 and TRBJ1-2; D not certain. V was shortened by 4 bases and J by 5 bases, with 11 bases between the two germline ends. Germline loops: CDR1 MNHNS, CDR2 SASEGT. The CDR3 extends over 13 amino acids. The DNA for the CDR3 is TGTGCCAGCAGTGTCTCCTTTACGTATGGCTACACCTTC. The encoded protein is CASSVSFTYGYTF.

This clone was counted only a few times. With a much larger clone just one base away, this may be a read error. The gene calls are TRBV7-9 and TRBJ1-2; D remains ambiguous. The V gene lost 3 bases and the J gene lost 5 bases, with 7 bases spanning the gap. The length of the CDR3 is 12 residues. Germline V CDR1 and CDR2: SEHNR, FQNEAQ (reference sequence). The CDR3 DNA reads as TGTGCCAGCAGCTTCCGCAGGTATGGCTACACCTTC. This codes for CASSFRRYGYTF.

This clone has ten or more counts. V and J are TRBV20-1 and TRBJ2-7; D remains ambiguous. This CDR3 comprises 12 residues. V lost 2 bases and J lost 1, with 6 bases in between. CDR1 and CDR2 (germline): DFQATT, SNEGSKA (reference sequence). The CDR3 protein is CSARHRSYEQYF. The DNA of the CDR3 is TGCAGTGCTAGACACCGTTCCTACGAGCAGTACTTC.

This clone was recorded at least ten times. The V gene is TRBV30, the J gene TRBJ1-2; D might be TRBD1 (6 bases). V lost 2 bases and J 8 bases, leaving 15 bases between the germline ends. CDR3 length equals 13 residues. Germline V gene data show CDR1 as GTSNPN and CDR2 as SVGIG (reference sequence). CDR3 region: CAWSSRGTGGYTF. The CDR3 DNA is TGTGCCTGGAGTTCCCGAGGTACAGGGGGCTACACCTTC.

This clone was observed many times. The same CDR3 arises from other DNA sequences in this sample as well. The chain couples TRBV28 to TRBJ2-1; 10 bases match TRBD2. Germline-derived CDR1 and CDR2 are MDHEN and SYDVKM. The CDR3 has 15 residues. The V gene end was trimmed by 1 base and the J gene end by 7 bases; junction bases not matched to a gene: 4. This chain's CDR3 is CASSLSSGSLNEQFF. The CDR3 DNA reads TGTGCCAGCAGTTTATCTAGCGGGAGTTTGAATGAGCAGTTCTTC.

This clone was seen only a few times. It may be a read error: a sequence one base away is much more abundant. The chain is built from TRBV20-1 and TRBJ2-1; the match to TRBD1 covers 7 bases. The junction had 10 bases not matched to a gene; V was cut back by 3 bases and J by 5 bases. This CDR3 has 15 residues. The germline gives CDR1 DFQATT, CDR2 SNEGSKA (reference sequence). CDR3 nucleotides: TGCAGTGCTAGTACATTTTCGGACAGGCACAATGAGCAGTTCTTC. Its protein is CSASTFSDRHNEQFF.

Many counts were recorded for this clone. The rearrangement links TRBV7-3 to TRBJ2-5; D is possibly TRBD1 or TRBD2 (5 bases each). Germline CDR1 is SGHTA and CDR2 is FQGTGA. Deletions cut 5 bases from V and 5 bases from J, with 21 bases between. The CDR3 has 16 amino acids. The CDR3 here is CASSPGSLGRSETQYF. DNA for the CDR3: TGTGCCAGCAGCCCCGGAAGTCTGGGACGCTCGGAGACCCAGTACTTC.

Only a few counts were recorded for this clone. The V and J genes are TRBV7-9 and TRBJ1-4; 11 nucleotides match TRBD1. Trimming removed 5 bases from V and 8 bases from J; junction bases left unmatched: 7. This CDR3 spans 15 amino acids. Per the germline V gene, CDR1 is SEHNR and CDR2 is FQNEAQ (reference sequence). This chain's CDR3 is CASSPGTGGREKLFF. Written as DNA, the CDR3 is TGTGCCAGCAGCCCTGGGACAGGGGGTCGAGAAAAACTGTTTTTT.

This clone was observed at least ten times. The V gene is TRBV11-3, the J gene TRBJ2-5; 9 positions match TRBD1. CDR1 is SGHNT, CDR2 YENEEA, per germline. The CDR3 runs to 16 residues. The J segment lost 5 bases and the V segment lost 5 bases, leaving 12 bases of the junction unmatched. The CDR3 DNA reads TGTGCCAGCAGCCCTTCTCGACAGGGGGTAGGGGAGACCCAGTACTTC. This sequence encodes CASSPSRQGVGETQYF.

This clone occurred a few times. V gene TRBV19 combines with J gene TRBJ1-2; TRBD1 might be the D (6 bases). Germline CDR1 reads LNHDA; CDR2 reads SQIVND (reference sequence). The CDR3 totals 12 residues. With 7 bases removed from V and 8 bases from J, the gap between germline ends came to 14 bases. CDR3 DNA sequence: TGTGCCAGTATCCCCCCGACAGGCGGCTACACCTTC. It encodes CASIPPTGGYTF.